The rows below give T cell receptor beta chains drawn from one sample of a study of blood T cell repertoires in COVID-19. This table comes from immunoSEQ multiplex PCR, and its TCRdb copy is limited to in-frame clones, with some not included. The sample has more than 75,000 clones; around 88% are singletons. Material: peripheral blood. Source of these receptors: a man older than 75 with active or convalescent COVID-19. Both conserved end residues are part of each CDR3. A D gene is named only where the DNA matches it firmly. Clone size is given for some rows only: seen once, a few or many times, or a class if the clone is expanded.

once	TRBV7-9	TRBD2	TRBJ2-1	TGTGCCAGCAGTCGGGGACTAGCGGGAGGATTCGACAATGAGCAGTTCTTC	CASSRGLAGGFDNEQFF
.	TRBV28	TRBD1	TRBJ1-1	TGTGCCAGCAGGCCGGGGACAGGACACACTGAAGCTTTCTTT	CASRPGTGHTEAFF
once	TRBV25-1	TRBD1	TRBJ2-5	TGTGCCAGCAGTGAATTAGGGACAGGGGAGGACCAAGAGACCCAGTACTTC	CASSELGTGEDQETQYF
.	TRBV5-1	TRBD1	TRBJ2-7	TGCGCCAGCAGCGAGGGGACAGGCCAAACCTACGAGCAGTACTTC	CASSEGTGQTYEQYF
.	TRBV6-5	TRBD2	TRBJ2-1	TGTGCCAGCAGTTACTCGACGCTAGCGGGTTACAATGAGCAGTTCTTC	CASSYSTLAGYNEQFF
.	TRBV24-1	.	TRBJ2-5	TGTGCCACCAGTGAGAGTAAGTCCACAGAGACCCAGTACTTC	CATSESKSTETQYF
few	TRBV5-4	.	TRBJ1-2	TGTGCCAGCAGCTTCATTTCGGGGAGTTATGGCTACACCTTC	CASSFISGSYGYTF
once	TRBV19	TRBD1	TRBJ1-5	TGTGCCAGTAGTTTGTCAGGGGGCGGTAATCAGCCCCAGCATTTT	CASSLSGGGNQPQHF
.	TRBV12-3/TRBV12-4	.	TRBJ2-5	TGTGCCGGTCGGTTGAGGAAAGAGACCCAGTACTTC	CAGRLRKETQYF
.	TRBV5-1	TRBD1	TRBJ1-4	TGCGCCAGCAGCTTGGGACAGGGAACAACTAATGAAAAACTGTTTTTT	CASSLGQGTTNEKLFF
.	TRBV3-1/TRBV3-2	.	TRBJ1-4	TGTGCCAGCAGCCAACGGGGTACAACTAATGAAAAACTGTTTTTT	CASSQRGTTNEKLFF
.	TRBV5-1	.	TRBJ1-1	TGCGCCAGCAGCTTGGGCAGTTCTCCCGAAGCTTTCTTT	CASSLGSSPEAFF
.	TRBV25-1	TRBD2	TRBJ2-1	TGTGCCAGCAGTCTTAGCGGGAGATACAATGAGCAGTTCTTC	CASSLSGRYNEQFF
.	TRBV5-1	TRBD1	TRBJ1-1	TGCGCCAGCAGCTCGGGACAGACGAACACTGAAGCTTTCTTT	CASSSGQTNTEAFF
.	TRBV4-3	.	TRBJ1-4	TGCGCCAGCAGCCAAGATCTCAGGGTAACTAATGAAAAACTGTTTTTT	CASSQDLRVTNEKLFF
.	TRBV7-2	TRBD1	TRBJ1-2	TGTGCCAGCAGCTCCAGACAGGGTTTCTATGGCTACACCTTC	CASSSRQGFYGYTF
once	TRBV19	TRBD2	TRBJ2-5	TGTGCCACCAGGACTAGCCAAGAGACCCAGTACTTC	CATRTSQETQYF
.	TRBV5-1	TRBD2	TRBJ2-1	TGCGCCAGCAGCTGGGATGCTAGCGGGGCGGGGTCGGAGCAGTTCTTC	CASSWDASGAGSEQFF
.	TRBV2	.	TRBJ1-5	TGTGCCAGCAGTCCGAGGAGGAGCCAGAGTAGCAATCAGCCCCAGCATTTT	CASSPRRSQSSNQPQHF
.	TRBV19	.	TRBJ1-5	TGTGCCAGTAGCGGGACATGGCCCTTTGGGCCCCAGCATTTT	CASSGTWPFGPQHF
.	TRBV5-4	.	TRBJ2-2	TGTGCCAGCAGCTTTATTTTGCTACCCGGGGAGCTGTTTTTT	CASSFILLPGELFF